This TCR beta chain was documented in a study of identifying expanded T cells in peripheral blood. Study results and caveats: Technical replicates showed approximately 1.2 changed clones; two weeks 15 to 20; four weeks 19.

Method: immunoSEQ multiplex PCR; TCRdb's copy keeps in-frame clones and lacks some. The sample includes approximately 130,000 clones, more than 75% of them seen just once. Germline V gives CDR1 SQVTM, CDR2 ANQGSEA. J gave up 5 bases and V 7 bases, and 13 bases lay outside the gene matches. The CDR3 covers 14 residues. Notes on this clone: As yet, its antigen is unknown.

The chain uses TRBV29-1 and TRBJ1-2; TRBD1 matches 7 bases. The material sequenced was blood. This TCR was recovered from a person aged 18 to 70 in good health. CDR3 protein: CSAEGGQTVYGYTF. CDR3 in DNA: TGCAGCGCTGAGGGGGGACAGACCGTTTATGGCTACACCTTC.